This T cell receptor (beta chain) derives from a study of brain metastases from non-small cell lung cancer. Profiled with immunoSEQ multiplex PCR; TCRdb holds only in-frame clones, not every one. The sample has about 920 clones, approximately 95% seen once; the top ten hold 4.5% to 6%. This clone has only a few counts. Sequenced material: tumor-adjacent normal tissue. The sequence came from a donor aged 40 or older with non-small cell lung cancer.

The CDR3 bases are TGTGCCAGCAGCTTAGTTCACAACACCGGGGAGCTGTTTTTT. The encoded protein is CASSLVHNTGELFF. The chain couples TRBV7-9 to TRBJ2-2; D gene uncertain. Trimming left V 1 base short and J 2 bases short, with 5 bases between. This CDR3 region has 14 residues. Germline values: CDR1 SEHNR, CDR2 FQNEAQ (reference sequence).